This T cell receptor (beta chain) is drawn from a study of shared clonotypes between healthy human individuals. Study-wide results and limits: Investigators collected only blood, and repertoires in tissues likely differ.

This clone was recorded only once. Antigen unknown. Researchers divided each subset's genomic DNA evenly across several immunoSEQ plates. TCRdb's copy holds only in-frame clones and misses some; the assay was immunoSEQ multiplex PCR. The table includes about 1,900,000 clones, approximately 94% detected once. There are 19 residues in the CDR3. Between the trimmed V and J ends, which lost 0 bases and 3 bases, there was a span of 20 bases. Germline V gene lookup returns CDR1 LNHNV and CDR2 YYDKDF (reference sequence). Naive CD8 cells comprised CD45RO-negative, CCR7-positively selected cells, excluding terminally differentiated effector memory CD45RA+ cells.

The rearrangement joins TRBV15 to TRBJ2-2, with D maybe TRBD2 (7 bases). The source material was naive CD8+ T cells sorted from blood. The origin of this receptor is a man aged 18-30 years in good health. This CDR3 is CATSRDGGLTLSDTGELFF. Written as DNA, the CDR3 is TGTGCCACCAGCAGAGACGGGGGGCTAACATTGTCTGACACCGGGGAGCTGTTTTTT.